A selection of T cell receptor beta chains follows, all from one sample in a study of CD8+ T cells in alopecia areata. The method was immunoSEQ multiplex PCR; TCRdb's version includes in-frame clones alone and lacks a portion of them. The repertoire holds about 87,000 clones, with about two thirds as singletons. Material: CD8+ T cells sorted from blood, obtained around week 42, from a patient treated with tofacitinib. The source is a human donor with alopecia areata. Each CDR3 is given with its conserved first and last residue. Fields, in order: CDR3 length, V gene, J gene, clone size, D gene, CDR3 DNA, CDR3 protein. The D gene is left open where the match is weak. Size is omitted from some rows. Given values are once, few, many or a class for expanded clones.

16,TRBV4-3,TRBJ2-5,-,-,TGCGCCAGCAGCCAAGAAGGTCCGGCAGCTCAAGAGACCCAGTACTTC,CASSQEGPAAQETQYF
13,TRBV30,TRBJ1-1,-,-,TGTGCCTGGAGTGTACTTTGGAACACTGAAGCTTTCTTT,CAWSVLWNTEAFF
12,TRBV29-1,TRBJ2-2,once,-,TGCAGCGTTGAACTAGTTTACGGGGAGCTGTTTTTT,CSVELVYGELFF
15,TRBV5-6,TRBJ1-2,-,-,TGTGCCAGCAGCGATCAAATACCGGGACCCTATGGCTACACCTTC,CASSDQIPGPYGYTF
15,TRBV7-8,TRBJ1-2,-,-,TGTGCCAGCAGCCCCGGGCTAGGCGCTAACTATGGCTACACCTTC,CASSPGLGANYGYTF
13,TRBV6-6,TRBJ1-1,-,-,TGTGCCAGCACCCCGTCTTGGGACACCGCGGCTTTCTTT,CASTPSWDTAAFF
16,TRBV11-3,TRBJ2-3,-,-,TGTGCCAGCAGCACCCCACGGGGTATAGGCACAGATACGCAGTATTTT,CASSTPRGIGTDTQYF
14,TRBV27,TRBJ2-1,few,-,TGTGCCAGCACCCACAGGGACGGATTCAATGAGCAGTTCTTC,CASTHRDGFNEQFF
11,TRBV29-1,TRBJ1-2,few,-,TGCAGCGTTGTGGGGGAAAGTGGCTACACCTTC,CSVVGESGYTF
11,TRBV30,TRBJ1-1,-,-,TGTGCCTGGAAGCCGAACACTGAAGCTTTCTTT,CAWKPNTEAFF
13,TRBV7-8,TRBJ1-5,few,-,TGTGCCAGCAGCTTAGGTTTTGATCAGCCCCAGCATTTT,CASSLGFDQPQHF
16,TRBV9,TRBJ1-1,-,-,TGTGCCAGCAGCGTAGATGGGACTTTGTGGAACACTGAAGCTTTCTTT,CASSVDGTLWNTEAFF
16,TRBV5-5,TRBJ2-2,-,TRBD1,TGTGCCAGCAGCGCGCCGGACAGGGGGCGAATCGGGGAGCTGTTTTTT,CASSAPDRGRIGELFF
13,TRBV4-3,TRBJ2-7,-,-,TGCGCCAGCAGCCAAGATCGAGTGGGCGAGCAGTACTTC,CASSQDRVGEQYF
15,TRBV19,TRBJ2-3,-,TRBD2,TGTGCCAGTAGTATAACGGGGGGGGCCGCGGATACGCAGTATTTT,CASSITGGAADTQYF
12,TRBV10-3,TRBJ2-7,-,-,TGTGCCATCTCGGCAGGGGGGTTGGAGCAGTACTTC,CAISAGGLEQYF
16,TRBV13,TRBJ1-2,-,-,TGTGCCAGCAGCCGGCCCGGGGCCGGGGAAGACTATGGCTACACCTTC,CASSRPGAGEDYGYTF
14,TRBV7-9,TRBJ1-1,-,-,TGTGCCAGCAGCTTAGTAGCAGATAACACTGAAGCTTTCTTT,CASSLVADNTEAFF
13,TRBV9,TRBJ1-5,-,-,TGTGCCAGCAGCCGCAATAGCAATCAGCCCCAGCATTTT,CASSRNSNQPQHF
12,TRBV29-1,TRBJ2-3,-,-,TGCAGCGTTGAGGGCGAGACAGATACGCAGTATTTT,CSVEGETDTQYF
14,TRBV29-1,TRBJ1-1,few,-,TGCAGCATCGTGGGGCAGTCAATGAACACTGAAGCTTTCTTT,CSIVGQSMNTEAFF
15,TRBV19,TRBJ1-2,once,-,TGTGCCAGTAGCCCTCCAGCCGGGGCGAAGTATGGCTACACCTTC,CASSPPAGAKYGYTF
17,TRBV4-3,TRBJ2-2,few,TRBD2,TGCGCCAGCAGCCAAGAGGAGACTAGCCCGAACACCGGGGAGCTGTTTTTT,CASSQEETSPNTGELFF
13,TRBV19,TRBJ1-1,-,-,TGTGCCAGTAGGGGAACAGGGCGGACTGAAGCTTTCTTT,CASRGTGRTEAFF
18,TRBV9,TRBJ1-2,-,-,TGTGCCAGCAGCCCCTTGGGGGCTTCCGAACGACTTTATTATGGCTACACCTTC,CASSPLGASERLYYGYTF